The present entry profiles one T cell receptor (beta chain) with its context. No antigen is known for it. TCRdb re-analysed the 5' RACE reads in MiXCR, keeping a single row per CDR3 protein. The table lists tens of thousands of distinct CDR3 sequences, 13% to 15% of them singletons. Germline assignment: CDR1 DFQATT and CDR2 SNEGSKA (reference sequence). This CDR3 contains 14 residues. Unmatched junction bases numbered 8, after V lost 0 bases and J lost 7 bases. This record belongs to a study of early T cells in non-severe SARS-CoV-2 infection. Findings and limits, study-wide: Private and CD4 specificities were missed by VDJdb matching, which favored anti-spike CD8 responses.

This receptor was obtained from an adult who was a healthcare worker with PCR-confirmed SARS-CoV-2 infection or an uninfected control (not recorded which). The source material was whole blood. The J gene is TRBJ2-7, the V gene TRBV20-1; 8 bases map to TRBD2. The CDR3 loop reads CSARETAGVKEQYF. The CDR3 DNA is TGCAGTGCTAGAGAGACAGCGGGAGTTAAAGAGCAGTACTTC.